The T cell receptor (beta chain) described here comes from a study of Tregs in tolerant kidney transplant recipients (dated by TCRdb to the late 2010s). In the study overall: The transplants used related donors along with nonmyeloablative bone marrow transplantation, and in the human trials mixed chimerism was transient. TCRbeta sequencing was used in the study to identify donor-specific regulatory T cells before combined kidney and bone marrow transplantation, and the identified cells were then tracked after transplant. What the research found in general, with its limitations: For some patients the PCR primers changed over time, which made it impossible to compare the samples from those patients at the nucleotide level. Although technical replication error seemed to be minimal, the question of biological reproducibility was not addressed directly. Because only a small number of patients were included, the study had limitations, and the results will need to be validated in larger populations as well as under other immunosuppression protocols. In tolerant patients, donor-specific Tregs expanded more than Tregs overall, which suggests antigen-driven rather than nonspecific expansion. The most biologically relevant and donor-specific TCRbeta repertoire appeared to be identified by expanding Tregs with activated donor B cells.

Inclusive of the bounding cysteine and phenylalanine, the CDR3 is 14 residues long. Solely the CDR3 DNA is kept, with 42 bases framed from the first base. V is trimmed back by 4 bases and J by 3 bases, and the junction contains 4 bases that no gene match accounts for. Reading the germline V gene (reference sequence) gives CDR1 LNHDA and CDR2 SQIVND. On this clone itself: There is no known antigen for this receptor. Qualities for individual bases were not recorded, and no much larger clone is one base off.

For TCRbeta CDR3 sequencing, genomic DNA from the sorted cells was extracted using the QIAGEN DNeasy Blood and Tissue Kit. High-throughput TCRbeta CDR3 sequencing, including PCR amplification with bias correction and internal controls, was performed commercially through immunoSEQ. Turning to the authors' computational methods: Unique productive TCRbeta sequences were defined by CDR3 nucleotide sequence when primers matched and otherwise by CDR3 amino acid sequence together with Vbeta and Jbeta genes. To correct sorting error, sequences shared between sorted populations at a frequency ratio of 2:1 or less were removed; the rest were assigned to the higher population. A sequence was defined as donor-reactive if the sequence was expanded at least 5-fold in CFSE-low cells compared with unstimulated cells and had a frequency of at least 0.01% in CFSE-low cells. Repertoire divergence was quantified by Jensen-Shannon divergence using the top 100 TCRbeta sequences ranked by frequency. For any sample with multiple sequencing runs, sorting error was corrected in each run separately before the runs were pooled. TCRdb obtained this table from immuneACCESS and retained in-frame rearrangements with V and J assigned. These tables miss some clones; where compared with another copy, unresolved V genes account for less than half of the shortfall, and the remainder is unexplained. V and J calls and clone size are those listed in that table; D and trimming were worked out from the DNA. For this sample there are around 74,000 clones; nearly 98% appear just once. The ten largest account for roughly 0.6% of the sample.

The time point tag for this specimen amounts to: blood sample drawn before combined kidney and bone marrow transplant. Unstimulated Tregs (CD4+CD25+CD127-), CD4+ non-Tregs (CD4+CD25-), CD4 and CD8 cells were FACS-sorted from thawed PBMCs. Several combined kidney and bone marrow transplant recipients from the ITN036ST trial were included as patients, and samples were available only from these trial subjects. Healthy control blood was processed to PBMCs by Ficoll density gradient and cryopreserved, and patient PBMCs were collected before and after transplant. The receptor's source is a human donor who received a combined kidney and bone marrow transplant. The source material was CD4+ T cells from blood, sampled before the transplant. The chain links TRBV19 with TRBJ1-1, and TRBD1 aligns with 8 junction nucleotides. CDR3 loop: CASSTHRGYTEAFF. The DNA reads TGTGCCAGTAGTACACACAGGGGGTACACTGAAGCTTTCTTT.